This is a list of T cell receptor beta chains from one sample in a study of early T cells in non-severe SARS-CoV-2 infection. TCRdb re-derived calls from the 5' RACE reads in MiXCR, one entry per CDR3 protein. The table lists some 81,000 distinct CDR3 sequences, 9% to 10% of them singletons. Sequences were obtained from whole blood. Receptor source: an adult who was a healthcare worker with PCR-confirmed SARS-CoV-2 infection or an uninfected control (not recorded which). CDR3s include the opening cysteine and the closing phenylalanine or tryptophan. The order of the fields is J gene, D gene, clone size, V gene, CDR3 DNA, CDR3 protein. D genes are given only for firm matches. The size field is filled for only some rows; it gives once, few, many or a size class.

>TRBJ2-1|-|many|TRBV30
TGTGCCTGGAGTGTAACAGCGGCCTTGCAGTTCTTC
CAWSVTAALQFF
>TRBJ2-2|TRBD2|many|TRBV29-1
TGCAGCGTTGTAGCGGGAGTATCCGGGGAGCTGTTTTTT
CSVVAGVSGELFF
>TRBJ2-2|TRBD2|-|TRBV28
TGTGCCAGCAGCACGACTAGCGGGAGACCATCGGACACCGGGGAGCTGTTTTTT
CASSTTSGRPSDTGELFF
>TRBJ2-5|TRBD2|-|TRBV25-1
TGTGCCAGCAGTGCCGGGACTAGAAATCCTAAAGAGACCCAGTACTTC
CASSAGTRNPKETQYF
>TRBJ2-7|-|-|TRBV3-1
TGTGCCAGCAGCCTAGCGGTAGGGGCCCGCGAGCAGTACTTC
CASSLAVGAREQYF
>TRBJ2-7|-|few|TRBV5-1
TGCGCCAGCAGCTTGTATATGGGGAATTACGAGCAGTACTTC
CASSLYMGNYEQYF
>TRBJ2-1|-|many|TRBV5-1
TGCGCCAGCAGCTCTCGGACAGCCTACAATGAGCAGTTCTTC
CASSSRTAYNEQFF
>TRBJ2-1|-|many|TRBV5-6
TGTGCCAGCAGCTTACTCGTCTCTAGCCCCAAGTTCTTC
CASSLLVSSPKFF
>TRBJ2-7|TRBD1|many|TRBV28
TGTGCCAGCAGTTTCCATCCAGGACAGGGGATTGTCGAGCAGTACTTC
CASSFHPGQGIVEQYF
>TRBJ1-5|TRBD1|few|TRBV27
TGTGCCAGCAGTCTAGGACAGGGCCTCAATCAGCCCCAGCATTTT
CASSLGQGLNQPQHF
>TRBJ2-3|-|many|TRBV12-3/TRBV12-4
TGTGCCAGCAGTTCCCTCGGGAATACGCAGTATTTT
CASSSLGNTQYF
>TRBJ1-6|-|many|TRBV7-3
TGTGCCAGCCCTCAACCCCGAACTATTTGCGGCTGCCCCACACCCCTCCACTTT
CASPQPRTICGCPTPLHF
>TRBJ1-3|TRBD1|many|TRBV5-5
TGTGCCAGCAGCTGGACTCCGGGACAGGGATCTGGAAACACCATATATTTT
CASSWTPGQGSGNTIYF
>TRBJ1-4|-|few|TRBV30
TGTGCCTGGACGGACAGCCCTAATGAAAAACTGTTTTTT
CAWTDSPNEKLFF
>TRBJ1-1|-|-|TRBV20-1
TGCAGTGCTAGAGCATCGATAAACACTGAAGCTTTCTTT
CSARASINTEAFF
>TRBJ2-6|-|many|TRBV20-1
TGCAGTGCCAGAGCGGCGGCTGGGGCCAACGTCCTGACTTTC
CSARAAAGANVLTF
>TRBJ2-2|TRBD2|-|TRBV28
TGTGCCGCCTCAGGAGTCGTCCGACTAGCGGGAGGCCCGAACACCGGGGAGCTGTTTTTT
CAASGVVRLAGGPNTGELFF
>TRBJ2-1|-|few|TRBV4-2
TGTGCCAGCAGCCAAGTGTGGGACTCAGGGGAGCAGTTCTTC
CASSQVWDSGEQFF
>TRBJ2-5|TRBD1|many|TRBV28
TGTGCCAGCAGTTTGGAACGACAGGGACCAGAGACCCAGTACTTC
CASSLERQGPETQYF
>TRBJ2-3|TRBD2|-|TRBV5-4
TGTGCCAGCAGCCAACAGGGGAGCGGGAGGGCAGATACGCAGTATTTT
CASSQQGSGRADTQYF
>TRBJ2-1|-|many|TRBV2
TGTGCCAGCAAGTTTAGTGGGTCGGAGCAGTTCTTC
CASKFSGSEQFF
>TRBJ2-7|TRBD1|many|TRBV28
TGTGCCAGCGGGACAGGGATGGCGAACTACGAGCAGTACTTC
CASGTGMANYEQYF
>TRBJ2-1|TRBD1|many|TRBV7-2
TGTGCCAGCAGCTCGACAGGGAGCAATGAGCAGTTCTTC
CASSSTGSNEQFF
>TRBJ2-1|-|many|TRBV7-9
TGTGCCACCCCCCATGAGCAGTTCTTC
CATPHEQFF
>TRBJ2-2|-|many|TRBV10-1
TGCGCCAGCAGTGTAGGTCTGACCGGGGAGCTGTTTTTT
CASSVGLTGELFF
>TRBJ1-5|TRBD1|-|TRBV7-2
TGTGCCAGCAGCTTGGGACAGGGGAGAGGGTATAGCAATCAGCCCCAGCATTTT
CASSLGQGRGYSNQPQHF
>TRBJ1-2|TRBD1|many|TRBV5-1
TGCGCCAGCAGATATTCCGGGACAGGGGTCGATGGCTACACCTTC
CASRYSGTGVDGYTF
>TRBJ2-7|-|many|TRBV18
TGTGCCAGCTCACCAACCCCGGACAGAAACTACGAGCAGTACTTC
CASSPTPDRNYEQYF
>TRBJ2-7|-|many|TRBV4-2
TGTGCCAGCAGCCAAGATTATGGAACACGTTCGTACTTC
CASSQDYGTRSYF
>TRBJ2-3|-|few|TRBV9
TGTGCCAGCAGCGTACGACAGGAGAGCACAGATACGCAGTATTTT
CASSVRQESTDTQYF
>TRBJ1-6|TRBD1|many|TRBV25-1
TGTGCCAGCAGAGGGACAGAGGGGTCACCCCTCCACTTT
CASRGTEGSPLHF
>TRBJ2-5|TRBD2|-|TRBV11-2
TGTGCCAGCAGCTCGGGACTAGCGGAACAAGAGACCCAGTACTTC
CASSSGLAEQETQYF
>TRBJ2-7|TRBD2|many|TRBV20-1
TGCAGTGCTAGCCCGGCCGAGCGGGGCCCCTACGAGCAGTACTTC
CSASPAERGPYEQYF
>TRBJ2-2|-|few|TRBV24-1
TGTGCCACCAGTCTGACGTCCGGATCGAACACCGGGGAGCTGTTTTTT
CATSLTSGSNTGELFF
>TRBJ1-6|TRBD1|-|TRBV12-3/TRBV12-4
TGTGCCAGCAGTTTAACCCCGCAGGGGGCTTCACCCCTCCACTTT
CASSLTPQGASPLHF
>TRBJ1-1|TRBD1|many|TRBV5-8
TGTGCTTCGGGGCAGGGGGTCGTTAAAGCTTTCTTT
CASGQGVVKAFF
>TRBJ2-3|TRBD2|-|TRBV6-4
TGTGCCAGCAGTGACGGGGTAGCGGGGGCAGATACGCAGTATTTT
CASSDGVAGADTQYF
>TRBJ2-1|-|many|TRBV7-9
TGTGCCAGCAGCCAACTGCATGAGCAGTTCTTC
CASSQLHEQFF
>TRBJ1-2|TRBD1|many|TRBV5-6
TGTGCCAGCGCCCTACAGGGGGCTACCTATGGCTACACCTTC
CASALQGATYGYTF
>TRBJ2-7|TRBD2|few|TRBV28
TGTGCCAGCAGCCGAGGGACTAGTGGCTCCCGACAGCAGTACTTC
CASSRGTSGSRQQYF
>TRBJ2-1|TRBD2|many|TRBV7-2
TGTGCCAGCAGCTCCTCCCCTGTCCTAGCGGGAGGTGAGCAGTTCTTC
CASSSSPVLAGGEQFF
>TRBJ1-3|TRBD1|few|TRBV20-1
TGCAGTGCTGGGACAGGATTCTCTGGAAACACCATATATTTT
CSAGTGFSGNTIYF
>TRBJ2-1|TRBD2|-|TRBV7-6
TGTGCCAGCAGCTCCCCGGGACTAGCGGGAAGGTCCTACAATGAGCAGTTCTTC
CASSSPGLAGRSYNEQFF
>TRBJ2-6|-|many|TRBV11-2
TGTGCCAGCAGGTCTTCGCGGGCCTCTGGGGCCAACGTCCTGACTTTC
CASRSSRASGANVLTF
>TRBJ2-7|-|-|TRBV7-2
TGTGCCAGCAGCGCATACTACGAGCAGTACTTC
CASSAYYEQYF
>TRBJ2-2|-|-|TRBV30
TGTGCCTGGAGTGCATCCCCCACCGGGGAGCTGTTTTTT
CAWSASPTGELFF
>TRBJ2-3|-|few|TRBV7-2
TGTGCCAGCAGCTTAGGAGCAGGAGATACGCAGTATTTT
CASSLGAGDTQYF